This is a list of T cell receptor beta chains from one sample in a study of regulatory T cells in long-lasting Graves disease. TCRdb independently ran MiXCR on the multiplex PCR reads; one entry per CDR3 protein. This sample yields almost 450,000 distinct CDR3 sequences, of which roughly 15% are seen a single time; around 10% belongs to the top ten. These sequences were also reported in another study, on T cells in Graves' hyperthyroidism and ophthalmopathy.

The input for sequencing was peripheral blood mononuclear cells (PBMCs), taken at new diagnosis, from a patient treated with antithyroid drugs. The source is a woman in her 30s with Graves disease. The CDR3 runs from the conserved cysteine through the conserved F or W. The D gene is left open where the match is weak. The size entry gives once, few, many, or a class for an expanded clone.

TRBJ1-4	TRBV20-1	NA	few	CSEEGEKLFF	TGCAGTGAAGAGGGTGAAAAACTGTTTTTT
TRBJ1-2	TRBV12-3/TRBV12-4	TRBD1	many	CASSPGTGAFYGYTF	TGTGCCAGCAGTCCCGGGACAGGGGCCTTCTATGGCTACACCTTC
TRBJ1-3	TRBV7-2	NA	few	CASSLSGYTIYF	TGTGCCAGCAGCTTGTCCGGCTACACCATATATTTT
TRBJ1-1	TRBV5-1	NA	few	CASSLASALNTEAFF	TGCGCCAGCAGCTTGGCGTCCGCTCTGAACACTGAAGCTTTCTTT
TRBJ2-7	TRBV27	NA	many	CASSGGHGSSSYEQYF	TGTGCCAGCAGTGGGGGACACGGTTCGAGCTCCTACGAGCAGTACTTC
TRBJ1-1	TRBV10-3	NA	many	CATTGTDLMNTEAFF	TGTGCCACCACCGGGACGGACCTCATGAACACTGAAGCTTTCTTT
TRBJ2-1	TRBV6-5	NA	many	CASSYSSATNHNEQFF	TGTGCCAGCAGTTACTCCAGCGCGACTAACCACAATGAGCAGTTCTTC
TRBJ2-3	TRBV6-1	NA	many	CASTTFTDTQYF	TGTGCCAGCACCACCTTCACAGATACGCAGTATTTT
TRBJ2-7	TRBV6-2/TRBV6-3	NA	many	CASSPGASYEQYF	TGTGCCAGCAGCCCCGGGGCTTCCTACGAGCAGTACTTC
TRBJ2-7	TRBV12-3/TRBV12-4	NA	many	CASSFSGGYEQYF	TGTGCCAGCAGTTTCTCGGGTGGCTACGAGCAGTACTTC
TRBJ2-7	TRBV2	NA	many	CASSIYEQYF	TGTGCCAGCAGTATCTACGAGCAGTACTTC
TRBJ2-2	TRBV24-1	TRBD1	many	CATRTGSGDTGELFF	TGTGCCACCCGGACAGGGTCCGGGGACACCGGGGAGCTGTTTTTT